This entry lists 24 T cell receptor beta chains sequenced from one sample in a study of brain T cells in children with intractable seizures. Time point defined: blood from clinic visit 5 months post-surgery; TSC patient then seizure free. Here immunoSEQ multiplex PCR was the method, and the copy in TCRdb shows in-frame clones only, minus some. This repertoire shows under 400,000 clones, about 93% found once; its top ten account for roughly 6%. The source was peripheral blood, collected about 5 months after surgery. These receptors originate from a boy in the first two years of life with tuberous sclerosis and intractable seizures.

This chain links TRBV30 with TRBJ2-7; a weak D match, TRBD1 (5 bases). The V gene's germline CDR1 is GTSNPN and CDR2 SVGIG (reference sequence). V lost 1 base and J 3 bases, leaving 7 bases between the germline ends. The CDR3 has 12 amino acids. The DNA for the CDR3 is TGTGCCTGGAGTGGACAGCTCTACGAGCAGTACTTC. It codes for CAWSGQLYEQYF.

This chain joins TRBV5-6 and TRBJ1-4; a possible D gene is TRBD1 (5 bases). Trimming pared 4 bases from V and 3 bases from J, leaving 10 bases between. This CDR3 region has 14 residues. Germline V CDR1 and CDR2: SGHDT, YYEEEE. The CDR3 sequence is CASSTGTANEKLFF. The CDR3 region has the DNA TGTGCCAGCAGCACCGGGACGGCTAATGAAAAACTGTTTTTT.

The gene calls are TRBV7-3 and TRBJ2-1; D may be TRBD1 or TRBD2 (5 bases each). Trimming took 5 bases from V and 10 from J, leaving 12 bases between them. Germline CDR1 SGHTA, CDR2 FQGTGA. This CDR3 comprises 12 residues. The CDR3 DNA reads TGTGCCAGCAGCCTAGCAGGGACCGAGCAGTTCTTC. It is translated as CASSLAGTEQFF.

The chain uses TRBV5-6 and TRBJ1-2, with D hard to call. CDR1 and CDR2 from the germline V gene are SGHDT and YYEEEE. The CDR3 has 12 amino acids. Deletions cut 4 bases from V and 4 bases from J, with 8 bases between. The DNA of the CDR3 is TGTGCCAGCAGCCCCCGACGCTATGGCTACACCTTC. Its protein is CASSPRRYGYTF.

The V and J genes are TRBV19 and TRBJ2-1, with 10 bases that match TRBD2. The ends lost 5 bases at V and 7 bases at J; junction bases unmatched: 11. The CDR3 runs 16 residues. From germline, CDR1 is LNHDA and CDR2 SQIVND (reference sequence). The CDR3 coding sequence is TGTGCCAGTAGTCGCAGCGGGGGGGGCGCATCTAATGAGCAGTTCTTC. This encodes CASSRSGGGASNEQFF.

In this sample, this clone turned up once. This chain connects TRBV5-8 to TRBJ2-3; maybe TRBD2 (5 bases). This CDR3 is built from 15 residues. Trimming removed 7 bases from V and 1 base from J, with 16 bases in between. From germline, CDR1 is SGHTS and CDR2 YDEGEE. The CDR3 bases are TGTGCCAGCCCTCAGGCCGGGGTGGGCACAGATACGCAGTATTTT. Amino acids: CASPQAGVGTDTQYF.

The chain recombines TRBV27 with TRBJ1-4, with 8 positions matching TRBD1. Per germline, CDR1 MNHEY and CDR2 SMNVEV (reference sequence). The CDR3 runs 15 residues. V trimming: 5 bases; J trimming: 2 bases; junction bases outside the gene matches: 4. CDR3 in DNA: TGTGCCAGCAGTCCGCAGGGGGCGACTAATGAAAAACTGTTTTTT. This codes for CASSPQGATNEKLFF.

The chain recombines TRBV30 with TRBJ2-5; D might be TRBD2 (6 bases). Between the trimmed V and J ends, which lost 4 bases and 5 bases, there was a span of 11 bases. From germline, CDR1 is GTSNPN and CDR2 SVGIG (reference sequence). CDR3 length: 12 residues. The CDR3 nucleotides are TGTGCCTGGACCACAGGAGGGGAGACCCAGTACTTC. This encodes CAWTTGGETQYF.

The CDR3 DNA reads as TGCGCCAGCAGCTGGACTAGCGGGCGGCTAACGTACAATGAGCAGTTCTTC. It yields the protein CASSWTSGRLTYNEQFF. V is TRBV4-1 and J is TRBJ2-1; 11 bases fit TRBD2. This CDR3 spans 17 amino acids. From germline, CDR1 is MGHRA and CDR2 YSYEKL. V lost 5 bases and J lost 4; bases outside the gene matches: 10.

The chain links TRBV27 to TRBJ1-2, with D unclear. The CDR3 consists of 15 residues. With 0 bases removed from V and 2 bases from J, the gap between germline ends came to 10 bases. CDR1 and CDR2 (germline): MNHEY, SMNVEV (reference sequence). The CDR3 loop reads CASSLSSALNYGYTF. In nucleotides, the CDR3 is TGTGCCAGCAGTTTATCTTCAGCTTTAAACTATGGCTACACCTTC.

The chain carries TRBV19 and TRBJ2-3, with D tentatively TRBD1 (6 bases). This CDR3 comprises 14 residues. Per the germline V gene, CDR1 is LNHDA and CDR2 is SQIVND (reference sequence). V dropped 10 bases and J dropped 1 base, with 15 bases sitting between them. For the CDR3, the DNA is TGTGCCACCAGGCTACAGGGTGGCACAGATACGCAGTATTTT. This codes for CATRLQGGTDTQYF.

The CDR3 loop reads CATSRGHETQYF. The CDR3, as DNA: TGTGCCACCAGCAGGGGGCACGAGACCCAGTACTTC. The rearrangement links TRBV15 to TRBJ2-5, with a weak D call TRBD1 (5 bases). The CDR3 spans 12 residues. V gave up 3 bases and J gave up 5 bases, with 7 bases separating them. Germline CDR1 LNHNV, CDR2 YYDKDF (reference sequence).

The chain couples TRBV7-8 to TRBJ1-1; D might be TRBD1 (5 bases). The CDR3 totals 11 residues. The germline V gene has CDR1 SGHVS and CDR2 FQNEAQ. The V end was cut by 1 base, the J end by 8 bases, with 5 bases between. The CDR3 loop is CASSLGQEAFF. The DNA of the CDR3 is TGTGCCAGCAGCTTAGGACAGGAAGCTTTCTTT.

This clone was seen a few times. CDR3 amino acids: CASSLSHGKETQYF. As DNA, the CDR3 is TGTGCCAGCAGTTTATCGCACGGCAAAGAGACCCAGTACTTC. The rearrangement links TRBV27 to TRBJ2-5, with D unresolved. Trimming took 0 bases from V and 3 from J, leaving 8 bases between them. Germline assignment: CDR1 MNHEY and CDR2 SMNVEV (reference sequence). The CDR3 covers 14 residues.

The gene calls are TRBV9 and TRBJ2-1; tentatively, D is TRBD2 (6 bases). The V and J ends lost 9 bases and 0 bases respectively, with 16 bases between them. The germline gives CDR1 SGDLS, CDR2 YYNGEE. This CDR3 is 15 amino acids long. This CDR3 reads CATQNGGSSYNEQFF. CDR3 DNA sequence: TGTGCCACACAAAATGGGGGGAGCTCCTACAATGAGCAGTTCTTC.

The V and J genes are TRBV6-5 and TRBJ2-5, with 13 bases that match TRBD2. CDR3 length equals 14 residues. CDR1 and CDR2 from the germline V gene are MNHEY and SVGAGI. Losses at the gene ends were 6 bases for V and 5 bases for J; bases not matched to a gene: 3. The CDR3 nucleotides are TGTGCCAGCAGCATGACTAGCGGGAGGGAGACCCAGTACTTC. Its translation is CASSMTSGRETQYF.

This clone was seen once. The rearrangement uses TRBV20-1 and TRBJ2-7; D gene ambiguous. The ends were cut back, 3 bases at V and 0 bases at J, with 9 bases in the middle. CDR1 and CDR2 (germline): DFQATT, SNEGSKA (reference sequence). The CDR3 runs to 13 residues. In DNA form, the CDR3 reads TGCAGTGCTAGTAACAGCGACTCCTACGAGCAGTACTTC. Protein sequence: CSASNSDSYEQYF.

The V and J genes are TRBV21-1 and TRBJ1-5. TRBV21-1 constitutes a pseudogene. This CDR3 contains 11 residues. DNA of the CDR3: TGTGCCAGCAGCAACCAAGCGCCCCAGCATTTT. This translates into CASSNQAPQHF.

This chain joins TRBV7-3 and TRBJ1-5; D not resolved. Looked up from germline, CDR1 is SGHTA and CDR2 is FQGTGA. The CDR3 covers 18 residues. V was trimmed by 1 base and J by 2 bases, leaving 18 bases between them. CDR3 protein: CASSLMSGSQGGNQPQHF. CDR3 DNA sequence: TGTGCCAGCAGCTTAATGAGCGGGAGCCAAGGAGGCAATCAGCCCCAGCATTTT.

Only one count was recorded for this clone. This chain connects TRBV15 to TRBJ2-1, with TRBD1 as a possible D gene (5 bases). Per germline, CDR1 LNHNV and CDR2 YYDKDF (reference sequence). The CDR3 runs to 15 residues. V was pared by 2 bases and J by 9 bases, with 17 bases between. The CDR3 region has the DNA TGTGCCACCAGCAGAACAGGCATCCCGAACCGTGAGCAGTTCTTC. Its protein is CATSRTGIPNREQFF.

V and J are TRBV23-1 and TRBJ1-2, with D unresolved. TRBV23-1 is filed as an ORF, its function uncertain. The CDR3 loop spans 14 amino acids. Trimming left V 5 bases short and J 4 bases short, with 14 bases between. The CDR3 DNA is TGCGCCAGCAGTTCTACCCCCTCAGTCTATGGCTACACCTTC. Its protein product is CASSSTPSVYGYTF.

The chain joins TRBV7-8 to TRBJ2-5, with TRBD2 matching 8 bases. The germline V gene has CDR1 SGHVS and CDR2 FQNEAQ. J gave up 1 base and V 0 bases, and 7 bases lay outside the gene matches. This CDR3 contains 17 residues. CDR3 protein: CASSLAIGRGAQETQYF. The DNA for the CDR3 is TGTGCCAGCAGCTTAGCCATCGGGCGGGGGGCCCAAGAGACCCAGTACTTC.

CDR3 protein: CASSWAVDTYEQYF. The DNA of the CDR3 is TGTGCCAGCAGCTGGGCGGTGGACACCTACGAGCAGTACTTC. The genes are TRBV7-2 and TRBJ2-7, with D tentatively TRBD1 (5 bases). There are 14 residues in the CDR3. Trimming left V 4 bases short and J 2 bases short, with 12 bases between. From germline, CDR1 is SGHTA and CDR2 FQGNSA. The full variable domain, rest sourced from reference TRBV7-2 and TRBJ2-7, is GAGVSQSPSNKVTEKGKDVELRCDPISGHTALYWYRQSLGQGLEFLIYFQGNSAPDKSGLPSDRFSAERTGGSVSTLTIQRTQQEDSAVYLCASSWAVDTYEQYFGPGTRLTVT.

A remark on this clone: Other DNA sequences within the sample encode an identical CDR3. The rearrangement uses TRBV19 and TRBJ1-2; D is undetermined. Trimming shortened V by 1 base and J by 2 bases, and 5 bases separated the two germline ends. Per the germline V gene, CDR1 is LNHDA and CDR2 is SQIVND (reference sequence). The CDR3 runs 13 residues. The DNA of the CDR3 is TGTGCCAGTAGTATAGGCAGGAACTATGGCTACACCTTC. This encodes CASSIGRNYGYTF.